This entry concerns a single TCR beta chain. Its antigen remains unidentified. One junction end does not reproduce the germline sequence, and a read error may be involved. Stable Graves' hyperthyroidism was defined as the absence of progression to ophthalmopathy over 18 months of follow-up. Hyperthyroidism patients were newly diagnosed, with disease duration under 2 months, and aged 18 to 65 years. Any patient with an uncontrolled infection, another autoimmune disease, pregnancy or lactation was excluded. Clinical symptoms, serum thyroxine and TRAb, thyroid ultrasound, and orbital computed tomography formed the basis for the diagnoses. Ficoll-Paque density gradient centrifugation was used to isolate PBMCs from around 10 ml of fresh peripheral blood. Trizol reagent was used to extract total RNA, and RNA quality was then checked on an Agilent 2100 Bioanalyzer. This record comes from a study of T cells in Graves' hyperthyroidism and ophthalmopathy (dated by TCRdb to between 2019 and 2020). A note on the overall study: Peripheral blood samples were taken at initial diagnosis, before any treatment was given. To identify distinguishing TCR V-J signatures, a discovery cohort of some 99 patients was used, comprising 43 with Graves' ophthalmopathy and some 60 with stable Graves' hyperthyroidism. An independent validation cohort of around 19 hyperthyroidism patients and 17 patients who later progressed to ophthalmopathy tested prospective prediction of ophthalmopathy. The roughly 100 discovery patients were divided at random into training and test sets in a 7:3 ratio. Thyroid tissue and blood T-cell repertoires from roughly six Graves' hyperthyroidism patients were also compared in the study. After sampling, hyperthyroidism patients received methimazole starting at 30 mg daily, and ophthalmopathy patients received high-dose intravenous methylprednisolone. The paper describes TCR Vbeta CDR3 sequencing of 135 peripheral blood samples, made up of roughly 45 ophthalmopathy patients, approximately 73 hyperthyroidism patients and approximately 17 progressor patients. What the work shows at the level of the full study, not this receptor alone: Most expanded thyroid clonotypes (frequency above 0.001) were also detected in blood, suggesting blood repertoires may reflect thyroid immune responses. In validation, progression to ophthalmopathy was predicted by the model with about 70% sensitivity and 72% to 85% specificity, a median of 6.5 months before onset. Sample size was not statistically predetermined, and investigators were not blinded to group allocation. Ophthalmopathy was separated from stable hyperthyroidism by a 13 V-J signature model, with approximately 89% sensitivity and about 81% specificity obtained in cross-validation and 80%/75% obtained in testing.

The CDR3 numbers 11 residues from cysteine through phenylalanine. Only the CDR3 DNA stays, 33 bases, in frame from base 1. According to the germline V gene, CDR1 reads ENHRY and CDR2 reads SYGVKD. Amplification of TCR beta CDR3 regions was carried out from RNA transcripts. A first-round RT-PCR of the TCR CDR3 used the HTBI primer set with the Qiagen OneStep RT-PCR kit. A second multiplex PCR round built the libraries, followed by size selection and purification. The libraries were sequenced on an Illumina HiSeq2000 using paired-end 100 bp reads. The paper's data handling went like this. SOAPnuke was used to process the raw data, removing reads that contained adapters or uncalled bases, had a mean Phred below 15, or lacked an exact match to the constant primer or identifier. High-quality paired reads were merged with COPE v1.2.5, and unique nucleotide sequences were defined as clonotypes. Clonotypes were aligned to IMGT TRBV, TRBD and TRBJ reference segments using MiTCR v1.1. The analysis included only V-J combinations with a frequency above 0.0001, which together covered 98% to 99.2% of the repertoires. A TCS score was defined as the ratio between F50 (clonal expansion) and ExV (chaos), using BLOSUM62-based TCRdist between CDR3 peptides within each V-J. Welch's t-statistics and random forest reduced roughly 530 V-J features to fewer than 15, which were used in a naive Bayes classifier (R e1071). The Morisita-Horn index was used to measure how similar the thyroid and blood repertoires were. TCRdb ran its own pipeline on the public reads, namely fastp trimming at Q25 and MiXCR clone calling, and kept in-frame beta chains. Each CDR3 protein gets just one entry, which takes the most common genes and DNA from the rows behind it. The V and J calls and clone size are TCRdb's, not the authors'. The sample yields some 800,000 distinct CDR3 sequences; around 38% were counted once. The top ten clonotypes cover about 8.9% of the sample.

The chain was built from TRBV10-3 and TRBJ2-7; possibly the D gene is TRBD1, per 7 matching bases. This sequence was found in a young man with Graves' hyperthyroidism. Sequencing was done on a sample of blood. The DNA sequence is TGCACCCCGGGGGACAGCTACGAGCAGTACTTC. It specifies CTPGDSYEQYF.